This T cell receptor (beta chain) is drawn from a study of cytomegalovirus exposure and HLA in healthy donors. Study conclusions and caveats: Through in vitro validation, three CMV-associated chains were shown to be specific for CMV antigens. TCR clusters originating in the first cohort tended to co-occur in the roughly 120 validation repertoires, according to a later analysis. The study recorded 164 TCR beta chains that were cytomegalovirus-associated.

The germline V gene has CDR1 DFQATT and CDR2 SNEGSKA (reference sequence). The CDR3 consists of 11 residues. V was shortened by 6 bases and J by 8 bases, with 13 bases between the two germline ends. Only in-frame clones appear in the TCRdb table, and some are missing; sequencing was by immunoSEQ multiplex PCR. The table has just over 20,000 clones, 97% seen once. On this clone itself: Antigen unknown.

The source is a man younger than 40 in good health and CMV-seropositive. The gene calls are TRBV20-1 and TRBJ1-2; no firm D call. What was sequenced was PBMCs. CDR3 DNA: TGCAGTGCACGGGAGGGTGGAGGCTACACCTTC. Its translation is CSAREGGGYTF.